Listed here are 28 T cell receptor beta chains from one sample, sequenced in a study of OX40 agonist ivuxolimab in advanced cancers. Using immunoSEQ multiplex PCR, the repertoire was profiled, and TCRdb retains in-frame clones only, with some absent. The table shows tens of thousands of clones, with around 86% occurring only once. The source material was CD4+ or CD8+ T cells sorted from blood, sampled in a trial of the OX40 agonist ivuxolimab. The receptor source for this set is an adult with an advanced solid tumor such as melanoma, head and neck, liver or kidney cancer.

The rearrangement joins TRBV7-9 to TRBJ2-7; possible D gene TRBD1, 5 bases. Deletions cut 1 base from V and 6 bases from J, with 13 bases between. CDR1 is SEHNR and CDR2 is FQNEAQ in the germline V gene (reference sequence). CDR3 size: 14 residues. The CDR3 spells CASSLEGAMAEQYV. The CDR3 DNA reads as TGTGCCAGCAGCTTAGAAGGGGCAATGGCCGAGCAGTACGTC.

In this sample, this clone turned up a few times. One junction end disagrees with the germline gene, perhaps due to a read error. The CDR3: CASSLERKGSPDF. Written as DNA, the CDR3 is TGTGCCAGCAGCTTAGAGCGGAAGGGGTCGCCGGATTTT. The genes are TRBV7-8 and TRBJ1-3; D perhaps matches TRBD1 (5 bases). Germline CDR1 SGHVS, CDR2 FQNEAQ. The CDR3 loop spans 13 amino acids.

The V call is TRBV6-7, the J call TRBJ2-1; possible D gene TRBD2, 6 bases. TRBV6-7 is an ORF for which the function is uncertain. The CDR3 runs 14 residues. V was shortened by 5 bases and J by 7 bases, with 15 bases between the two germline ends. The CDR3 sequence is CASSTRLVKNEQFF. The DNA of the CDR3 is TGTGCCAGCAGTACGAGACTAGTCAAGAATGAGCAGTTCTTC.

The chain uses TRBV30 and TRBJ1-1; 9 positions agree with TRBD1. Per the germline V gene, CDR1 is GTSNPN and CDR2 is SVGIG (reference sequence). CDR3 length equals 15 residues. Trimming at V came to 2 bases and at J to 1 base, leaving 5 bases not matched to a gene. The CDR3 bases are TGTGCCTGGAGTCCCCGGACAGGGGCGAACACTGAAGCTTTCTTT. It translates to CAWSPRTGANTEAFF.

The chain combines TRBV18 with TRBJ1-1; 9 bases are shared with TRBD1. The CDR3 has 13 residues. CDR1 and CDR2 (germline): KGHSH, LQKENI. The V and J ends lost 3 bases and 11 bases, in that order; junction bases with no gene match: 7. Here the CDR3 reads CASSPRQGDSAFF. The CDR3 DNA sequence: TGTGCCAGCTCACCGAGACAGGGGGATTCGGCTTTCTTT. Based on the CDR3 plus reference TRBV18 and TRBJ1-1, the full variable domain is NAGVMQNPRHLVRRRGQEARLRCSPMKGHSHVYWYRQLPEEGLKFMVYLQKENIIDESGMPKERFSAEFPKEGPSILRIQQVVRGDSAAYFCASSPRQGDSAFFGQGTRLTVV.

J is TRBJ1-6 and V is TRBV27; 7 bases align to TRBD1. CDR1 and CDR2 (germline): MNHEY, SMNVEV (reference sequence). The ends lost 6 bases at V and 0 bases at J; junction bases unmatched: 11. The CDR3 has 18 amino acids. CDR3 region: CASSLTGTASSYNSPLHF. The CDR3 DNA follows: TGTGCCAGCAGCCTAACCGGGACAGCCAGCTCCTATAATTCACCCCTCCACTTT.

This clone appeared a single time. The J gene is TRBJ1-3, the V gene TRBV4-3; D gene uncertain. This CDR3 is 15 amino acids long. Trimming took 0 bases from V and 0 from J, leaving 6 bases between them. The V gene's germline CDR1 is LGHNA and CDR2 YSLEER. In DNA form, the CDR3 reads TGCGCCAGCAGCCAAGAATCATTCTCTGGAAACACCATATATTTT. It is translated as CASSQESFSGNTIYF.

The chain uses TRBV4-1 and TRBJ2-5; 10 bases are a match to TRBD2. The germline V gene encodes CDR1 MGHRA and CDR2 YSYEKL. The CDR3 is 17 amino acids. V lost 0 bases to trimming and J lost 7 bases; unmatched junction nucleotides: 11. The CDR3 DNA is TGCGCCAGCAGCCAAGATTCGCCAGCGGGAGGGCCGGGGACCCAGTACTTC. Translated, it gives CASSQDSPAGGPGTQYF.

The V and J genes are TRBV7-2 and TRBJ2-7, with 7 bases aligning to TRBD2. Germline CDR1 SGHTA, CDR2 FQGNSA. The CDR3 is 14 residues long. V dropped 5 bases and J dropped 5; count of bases not matched to a gene: 9. Here the CDR3 reads CASSAFGAGDEQYF. CDR3 in DNA: TGTGCCAGCAGCGCCTTCGGCGCGGGGGACGAGCAGTACTTC.

In its sample, this clone was seen once. The J gene is TRBJ1-1, the V gene TRBV5-5; the D is unclear. Germline V gene sequence: CDR1 SGHKS, CDR2 YYEKEE (reference sequence). This CDR3 is built from 14 residues. V lost 4 bases and J 4 bases, leaving 14 bases between the germline ends. Written as DNA, the CDR3 is TGTGCCAGCAGCATAACGGGTACCGGCACTGAAGCTTTCTTT. Protein sequence: CASSITGTGTEAFF.

The chain combines TRBV6-5 with TRBJ2-5, with 13 positions matching TRBD2. Germline V gives CDR1 MNHEY, CDR2 SVGAGI. The CDR3 runs to 15 residues. With V trimmed by 2 bases and J by 4 bases, 1 base remained unmatched. The CDR3 region has the DNA TGTGCCAGCAGTTACAGGACTAGCGGGGGAGAGACCCAGTACTTC. Protein sequence: CASSYRTSGGETQYF.

The V gene is TRBV5-1, the J gene TRBJ2-2, with 11 bases that match TRBD2. With 5 bases clipped from V and 3 bases from J, the junction kept 3 bases outside the gene matches. Germline assignment: CDR1 SGHRS and CDR2 YFSETQ. The CDR3 runs to 15 residues. CDR3 coding DNA: TGCGCCAGCAGTTGGACTAGCGGGCACACCGGGGAGCTGTTTTTT. This sequence encodes CASSWTSGHTGELFF. Supplemented by reference TRBV5-1 and TRBJ2-2, the full variable domain reads KAGVTQTPRYLIKTRGQQVTLSCSPISGHRSVSWYQQTPGQGLQFLFEYFSETQRNKGNFPGRFSGRQFSNSRSEMNVSTLELGDSALYLCASSWTSGHTGELFFGEGSRLTVL.

CDR3 sequence (DNA): TGTGCCAGCCGAGTTAGCGGGAAATTCACAGATACGCAGTATTTT. It codes for CASRVSGKFTDTQYF. The chain links TRBV2 to TRBJ2-3, with 8 bases aligning to TRBD2. V lost 8 bases and J lost 2; bases outside the gene matches: 9. This CDR3 spans 15 amino acids. Germline V CDR1 and CDR2: SNHLY, FYNNEI.

The chain has TRBV5-4 and TRBJ1-5, with no clear D. The CDR3 loop spans 12 amino acids. Germline CDR1 SGHNT, CDR2 YYREEE (reference sequence). Between the trimmed V and J ends, which lost 0 bases and 9 bases, there was a span of 7 bases. The CDR3 here is CASSLARGPQHF. The CDR3 bases are TGTGCCAGCAGCTTGGCAAGAGGGCCCCAGCATTTT.

As DNA, the CDR3 is TGTGCCAGTAGTTCACAGGGGACTAGCACAGATACGCAGTATTTT. Protein sequence: CASSSQGTSTDTQYF. The chain joins TRBV19 to TRBJ2-3; weak D call: TRBD1 (7 bases). The germline CDR1 and CDR2 sequences are LNHDA and SQIVND (reference sequence). The CDR3 covers 15 residues. V lost 5 bases and J lost 0, with 12 bases in between.

The V gene is TRBV9, the J gene TRBJ2-5; possible D gene TRBD2, 7 bases. The germline V gene has CDR1 SGDLS and CDR2 YYNGEE. V dropped 4 bases and J dropped 2 bases, with 21 bases sitting between them. The CDR3 is made up of 17 amino acids. Here the CDR3 reads CASSPRGGGGQQETQYF. The CDR3 DNA follows: TGTGCCAGCAGCCCCCGGGGAGGGGGGGGTCAACAAGAGACCCAGTACTTC.

The chain has TRBV6-5 and TRBJ1-1; 8 bases map to TRBD1. Germline CDR1 and CDR2: MNHEY and SVGAGI. The ends lost 6 bases at V and 9 bases at J; junction bases unmatched: 9. The CDR3 sequence is 13 residues long. The CDR3: CASSSGQGTKAFF. As DNA, the CDR3 is TGTGCCAGCAGCTCTGGACAGGGAACGAAAGCTTTCTTT.

The rearrangement joins TRBV4-3 to TRBJ2-3; D unresolved. Trimming removed 3 bases from V and 3 bases from J, with 16 bases in between. CDR1 and CDR2 (germline): LGHNA, YSLEER. This CDR3 comprises 16 residues. CDR3 nucleotides: TGCGCCAGCAGCCACCTACCAGTGCAGCTGACAGATACGCAGTATTTT. Residues: CASSHLPVQLTDTQYF.

The chain carries TRBV25-1 and TRBJ2-2; D gene ambiguous. This CDR3 spans 13 amino acids. CDR1 is MGHDK and CDR2 is SYGVNS in the germline V gene. Trimming left V 4 bases short and J 4 bases short, with 7 bases between. CDR3 amino acids: CASSGPFTGELFF. As DNA, the CDR3 is TGTGCCAGCAGTGGTCCCTTCACCGGGGAGCTGTTTTTT.

The chain combines TRBV19 with TRBJ1-2; 7 bases align to TRBD1. This CDR3 is 13 amino acids long. Germline assignment: CDR1 LNHDA and CDR2 SQIVND (reference sequence). With V trimmed by 4 bases and J by 6 bases, 5 bases remained unmatched. The CDR3 loop is CASSNNRGNGYTF. In DNA form, the CDR3 reads TGTGCCAGTAGTAATAACAGGGGCAATGGCTACACCTTC.

The rearrangement joins TRBV6-6 to TRBJ2-5; 10 positions agree with TRBD1. The CDR3 sequence is 15 residues long. Trimming removed 6 bases from V and 5 bases from J; junction bases left unmatched: 9. Germline V gene sequence: CDR1 MNHNY, CDR2 SVGAGI (reference sequence). Here the CDR3 reads CASSRQGAPFETQYF. The DNA for the CDR3 is TGTGCCAGCAGCCGACAGGGGGCGCCCTTCGAGACCCAGTACTTC.

This chain links TRBV11-3 with TRBJ2-1; TRBD2 matches 9 bases. Germline assignment: CDR1 SGHNT and CDR2 YENEEA. The CDR3 sequence is 13 residues long. V was clipped by 11 bases and J by 4 bases; unmatched bases: 6. In DNA form, the CDR3 reads TGTGCCCTAACAGGACTAGCGTACAATGAGCAGTTCTTC. Translated: CALTGLAYNEQFF.

The genes are TRBV19 and TRBJ2-3; 7 bases are shared with TRBD2. The germline gives CDR1 LNHDA, CDR2 SQIVND (reference sequence). The ends lost 5 bases at V and 2 bases at J; junction bases unmatched: 4. CDR3 length equals 14 residues. The CDR3 reads CASSRRGTTDTQYF. CDR3 coding DNA: TGTGCCAGTAGTCGGCGGGGGACCACAGATACGCAGTATTTT.

The chain combines TRBV5-6 with TRBJ1-2; no clear D gene. CDR3 length: 15 amino acids. Trimming took 0 bases from V and 4 from J, leaving 13 bases between them. CDR1 and CDR2 (germline): SGHDT, YYEEEE. CDR3 in amino acids: CASSLGAGQSYGYTF. CDR3 in DNA: TGTGCCAGCAGCTTGGGTGCGGGTCAGAGCTATGGCTACACCTTC.

This clone was picked up a small number of times. The genes are TRBV5-4 and TRBJ1-6; D ambiguous. CDR3 length equals 15 residues. Trimming removed 0 bases from V and 6 bases from J, with 10 bases in between. Germline loops: CDR1 SGHNT, CDR2 YYREEE (reference sequence). The CDR3 loop is CASSLGGSGNSPLHF. Written as DNA, the CDR3 is TGTGCCAGCAGCTTGGGTGGGTCCGGTAATTCACCCCTCCACTTT.

Of note for this clone: Other DNA sequences within the sample encode an identical CDR3. The genes are TRBV28 and TRBJ1-2; D is possibly TRBD1 (6 bases). This CDR3 is 13 amino acids long. V lost 6 bases and J 1 base, leaving 9 bases between the germline ends. Germline V gene sequence: CDR1 MDHEN, CDR2 SYDVKM. This CDR3 is CASRVDSNYGYTF. CDR3 coding DNA: TGTGCCAGCAGGGTGGACAGTAACTATGGCTACACCTTC.

The chain couples TRBV6-5 to TRBJ2-3, with D uncertain. Germline V lookup: CDR1 MNHEY, CDR2 SVGAGI. The CDR3 extends over 16 amino acids. V was trimmed by 2 bases and J by 7 bases, leaving 19 bases between them. The DNA of the CDR3 is TGTGCCAGCAGTTACAAAGCCGTGGGTCCGGCGAATACGCAGTATTTT. It yields the protein CASSYKAVGPANTQYF.

In this sample, this clone turned up a few times. The rearrangement uses TRBV6-5 and TRBJ1-1; D gene ambiguous. The CDR3 sequence is 15 residues long. The germline V gene has CDR1 MNHEY and CDR2 SVGAGI. With 2 bases removed from V and 0 bases from J, the gap between germline ends came to 10 bases. In nucleotides, the CDR3 is TGTGCCAGCAGTTACCTGGATAGCATGAACACTGAAGCTTTCTTT. This sequence encodes CASSYLDSMNTEAFF.